Shown below are 23 T cell receptor beta chains from a single sample sequenced in a study of cytomegalovirus exposure and HLA in healthy donors. PCR was performed using 60 Vbeta and 13 Jbeta primers. Only in-frame clones appear in the TCRdb table, and some are missing; sequencing was by immunoSEQ multiplex PCR. The profile covers about 190,000 clones, with 79% appearing a single time and about 1.6% taken by the ten largest. The sequencing input was PBMCs. The receptors were sampled from a woman under 30 in good health and CMV-seronegative.

This clone was detected only once. The genes are TRBV4-1 and TRBJ1-2; 12 bases fit TRBD1. This CDR3 is 18 amino acids long. The V segment lost 3 bases and the J segment 6 bases; nucleotides outside the gene matches: 14. Germline assignment: CDR1 MGHRA and CDR2 YSYEKL. CDR3 nucleotide sequence: TGCGCCAGCAGCCAGGTACCGGGACAGGGGGCATCAGGAAATGGCTACACCTTC. It specifies CASSQVPGQGASGNGYTF.

The chain carries TRBV6-6 and TRBJ2-1; 15 nucleotides match TRBD2. This CDR3 contains 15 residues. V shed 5 bases and J 7 bases; nucleotides not matched to a gene: 3. Germline lookup yields CDR1 MNHNY and CDR2 SVGAGI (reference sequence). The CDR3 coding sequence is TGTGCCAGCAGTCCCGGACTAGCGGGGGGGAATGAGCAGTTCTTC. Translating gives CASSPGLAGGNEQFF.

This clone was counted once. This chain uses TRBV19 with TRBJ1-5, with D tentatively TRBD1 (6 bases). Trimming removed 6 bases from V and 3 bases from J, with 12 bases in between. Germline V gene lookup returns CDR1 LNHDA and CDR2 SQIVND (reference sequence). There are 14 residues in the CDR3. This CDR3 reads CASRVTGSNQPQHF. The CDR3 DNA reads as TGTGCCAGTAGGGTGACAGGTTCCAATCAGCCCCAGCATTTT.

Remarks on this clone: The junction differs from germline at one of its ends, possibly a read error. The J gene is TRBJ2-1, the V gene TRBV4-1, with TRBD1 as a possible D gene (6 bases). This CDR3 is built from 11 residues. Per the germline V gene, CDR1 is MGHRA and CDR2 is YSYEKL. Here the CDR3 reads CASSQGGQSIF. DNA of the CDR3: TGCGCCAGCAGCCAAGGTGGACAGAGTATCTTC.

V gene TRBV4-1 combines with J gene TRBJ2-3; a weak D match, TRBD2 (7 bases). CDR3 size: 17 residues. Trimming took off 4 bases at V and 1 base at J, with 18 bases between the two ends. The V gene's germline CDR1 is MGHRA and CDR2 YSYEKL. DNA of the CDR3: TGCGCCAGCAGCCTACGAAGAGGGGGGGCCGGCACAGATACGCAGTATTTT. As protein: CASSLRRGGAGTDTQYF.

This rearrangement joins TRBV6-1 to TRBJ1-4; D perhaps matches TRBD1 (5 bases). The length of the CDR3 is 16 residues. Trimming stripped 4 bases from V and 8 bases from J, with 20 bases between. In germline, CDR1 is MNHNS, CDR2 SASEGT. The CDR3 sequence: CASSAGLLDFGEKLFF. The CDR3 nucleotides read TGTGCCAGCAGTGCGGGACTTCTAGACTTTGGGGAAAAACTGTTTTTT.

This chain uses TRBV2 with TRBJ2-2; TRBD1 matches 10 bases. J gave up 7 bases and V 10 bases, and 15 bases lay outside the gene matches. Germline V gene sequence: CDR1 SNHLY, CDR2 FYNNEI. The CDR3 loop spans 16 amino acids. CDR3 DNA sequence: TGTGCCAACGGGGTTCCAGACAGGGGGCGAATCGGGGAGCTGTTTTTT. This sequence encodes CANGVPDRGRIGELFF. The full variable domain, completed using reference TRBV2 and TRBJ2-2, is EPEVTQTPSHQVTQMGQEVILRCVPISNHLYFYWYRQILGQKVEFLVSFYNNEISEKSEIFDDQFSVERPDGSNFTLKIRSTKLEDSAMYFCANGVPDRGRIGELFFGEGSRLTVL.

The rearrangement links TRBV10-2 to TRBJ1-6; D is ambiguous. V lost 5 bases and J lost 0, with 11 bases in between. The CDR3 has 16 amino acids. In germline, CDR1 is WSHSY, CDR2 SAAADI. In DNA, the CDR3 is TGCGCCAGCAGTCCCCGACAAGACTCCTATAATTCACCCCTCCACTTT. This translates into CASSPRQDSYNSPLHF.

The chain has TRBV11-2 and TRBJ2-7; TRBD1 matches 10 bases. Germline V gives CDR1 SGHAT, CDR2 FQNNGV. The CDR3 covers 15 residues. Trimming removed 5 bases from V and 5 bases from J; junction bases left unmatched: 9. CDR3 residues: CASSTGDRGYHEQYF. CDR3 nucleotides: TGTGCCAGCAGCACCGGGGACAGGGGATACCACGAGCAGTACTTC.

This sequence joins TRBV28 and TRBJ1-2; D is ambiguous. The CDR3 has 13 residues. V shed 2 bases and J shed 4 bases, with 8 bases lying between them. Looked up from germline, CDR1 is MDHEN and CDR2 is SYDVKM. The CDR3 spells CASSLRNSYGYTF. In nucleotides, the CDR3 is TGTGCCAGCAGTTTACGGAACAGCTATGGCTACACCTTC.

The chain employs TRBV29-1 and TRBJ2-7; D may be TRBD2 (7 bases). The CDR3 runs to 13 residues. Germline values: CDR1 SQVTM, CDR2 ANQGSEA. V was pared by 3 bases and J by 6 bases, with 15 bases between. CDR3 residues: CSVDGSAGAEQYF. CDR3 nucleotide sequence: TGCAGCGTTGATGGTTCGGCGGGGGCCGAGCAGTACTTC.

This chain uses TRBV7-2 with TRBJ2-2; 10 nucleotides line up with TRBD2. Germline V gene sequence: CDR1 SGHTA, CDR2 FQGNSA. The CDR3 runs to 15 residues. With V trimmed by 5 bases and J by 3 bases, 3 bases remained unmatched. CDR3 residues: CASSASGGDTGELFF. CDR3 DNA sequence: TGTGCCAGCAGCGCGAGCGGGGGGGACACCGGGGAGCTGTTTTTT.

This rearrangement joins TRBV2 to TRBJ1-6; D ambiguous. The CDR3 sequence is 15 residues long. The V gene's germline CDR1 is SNHLY and CDR2 FYNNEI. V dropped 3 bases and J dropped 1 base, with 7 bases sitting between them. The chain's CDR3 is CASSERASYNSPLHF. The CDR3 DNA sequence: TGTGCCAGCAGTGAGAGGGCGTCCTATAATTCACCCCTCCACTTT.

This clone has a single count. The V gene is TRBV6-6, the J gene TRBJ1-3; D remains ambiguous. The V end was cut by 0 bases, the J end by 4 bases, with 7 bases between. The germline CDR1 and CDR2 sequences are MNHNY and SVGAGI (reference sequence). This CDR3 region has 14 residues. CDR3 amino acids: CASSYSRQGNTIYF. The CDR3, as DNA: TGTGCCAGCAGTTACTCGAGGCAGGGAAACACCATATATTTT.

J is TRBJ1-2 and V is TRBV14; the D is unclear. Germline V gene lookup returns CDR1 SGHDN and CDR2 FVKESK. This CDR3 has 14 residues. Trimming cost V 1 base and J 6 bases, with 12 bases left between them. DNA for the CDR3: TGTGCCAGCAGCCAAGGCCCGATACCTAATGGCTACACCTTC. Translating gives CASSQGPIPNGYTF.

This clone was detected only once. This chain connects TRBV5-1 to TRBJ2-5; a weak D match, TRBD1 (8 bases). Looked up from germline, CDR1 is SGHRS and CDR2 is YFSETQ. The V and J ends lost 4 bases and 4 bases respectively, with 14 bases between them. The CDR3 sequence is 14 residues long. The CDR3 here is CASSTYRGGETQYF. CDR3 DNA: TGCGCCAGCAGCACGTACAGGGGGGGAGAGACCCAGTACTTC.

V usage is TRBV19 and J usage is TRBJ1-2; 8 nucleotides match TRBD1. The V gene's germline CDR1 is LNHDA and CDR2 SQIVND (reference sequence). V gave up 5 bases and J gave up 8 bases; unmatched junction bases: 7. The CDR3 runs to 13 residues. DNA for the CDR3: TGTGCCAGTAGTCCCCCGACAGGGGAAGGCTACACCTTC. It codes for CASSPPTGEGYTF.

The J gene is TRBJ1-2, the V gene TRBV6-1, with TRBD1 matching 10 bases. The germline gives CDR1 MNHNS, CDR2 SASEGT. The CDR3 sequence is 15 residues long. V was pared by 4 bases and J by 2 bases, with 4 bases of the junction left unmatched. In DNA form, the CDR3 reads TGTGCCAGCAGTGGGCCGGGACAGGGGAACTATGGCTACACCTTC. It specifies CASSGPGQGNYGYTF.

The V and J genes are TRBV19 and TRBJ2-1; D is possibly TRBD2 (6 bases). The germline V gene encodes CDR1 LNHDA and CDR2 SQIVND (reference sequence). Trimming removed 6 bases from V and 1 base from J, with 16 bases in between. This CDR3 region has 16 residues. The CDR3 loop reads CASRATREASYNEQFF. CDR3 coding DNA: TGTGCCAGTAGGGCGACTAGGGAAGCTTCCTACAATGAGCAGTTCTTC.

J is TRBJ2-3 and V is TRBV10-3; 11 bases agree with TRBD2. The CDR3 runs 15 residues. Germline CDR1 is ENHRY and CDR2 is SYGVKD. Trimming cost V 6 bases and J 2 bases; bases outside gene matches: 4. CDR3 sequence reads: CAISVAGGSTDTQYF. CDR3 DNA sequence: TGTGCCATCAGCGTAGCGGGAGGGTCCACAGATACGCAGTATTTT.

The chain has TRBV19 and TRBJ1-1, with a possible D match to TRBD1 (6 bases). Trimming stripped 5 bases from V and 5 bases from J, with 15 bases between. This CDR3 has 14 residues. Germline loops: CDR1 LNHDA, CDR2 SQIVND (reference sequence). The chain's CDR3 is CASSPGQFRTEAFF. The CDR3 DNA sequence: TGTGCCAGTAGTCCCGGACAGTTTAGGACTGAAGCTTTCTTT.

The chain carries TRBV4-1 and TRBJ2-2, with a tentative D call TRBD1 (6 bases). The CDR3 loop spans 15 amino acids. The germline V gene has CDR1 MGHRA and CDR2 YSYEKL. The germline V and J ends were trimmed by 0 bases and 6 bases, with 11 bases remaining between them. Here the CDR3 reads CASSQEGQGSGELFF. DNA of the CDR3: TGCGCCAGCAGCCAAGAAGGGCAGGGGTCCGGGGAGCTGTTTTTT.

This clone was observed once. The chain links TRBV5-1 to TRBJ2-5, with TRBD1 identical over 10 bases. The J call may be mistaken, given a closer DNA end match to TRBJ2-7. The CDR3 runs 14 residues. The germline CDR1 and CDR2 sequences are SGHRS and YFSETQ. CDR3 sequence (DNA): TGCGCCAGCAGGACGACAGGGGGCGCTTACGAGCAGTACTTC. Protein product: CASRTTGGAYEQYF.